This TCR beta chain is drawn from a study of T cell responses to AZD1222 COVID-19 vaccine. This clone was picked up a small number of times. The assay was immunoSEQ multiplex PCR, and TCRdb's table has in-frame clones only and misses some. The table records over 60,000 clones, 80% to 90% of them present only once. Trimming shortened V by 5 bases and J by 4 bases, and 14 bases separated the two germline ends. Looked up from germline, CDR1 is SGHNT and CDR2 is YENEEA. CDR3 length: 14 amino acids. Source: peripheral blood, taken on day 0 of AZD1222 vaccination. The chain uses TRBV11-3 and TRBJ1-1; D might be TRBD1 (5 bases). This sequence originates from an adult in good health. The CDR3 DNA reads as TGTGCCAGCAGCCCGGGGGGGACGGTCACTGAAGCTTTCTTT. Its translation: CASSPGGTVTEAFF.